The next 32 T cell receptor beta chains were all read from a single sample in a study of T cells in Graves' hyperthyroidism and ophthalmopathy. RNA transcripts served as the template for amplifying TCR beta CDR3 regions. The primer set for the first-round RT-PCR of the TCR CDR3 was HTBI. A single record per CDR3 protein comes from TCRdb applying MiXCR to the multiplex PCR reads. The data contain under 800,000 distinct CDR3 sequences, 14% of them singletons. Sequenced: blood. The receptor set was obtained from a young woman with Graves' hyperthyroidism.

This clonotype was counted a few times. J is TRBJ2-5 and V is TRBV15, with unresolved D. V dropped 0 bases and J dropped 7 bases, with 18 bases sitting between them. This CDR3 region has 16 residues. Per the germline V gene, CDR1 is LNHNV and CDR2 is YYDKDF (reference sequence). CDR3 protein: CATSRELAEPLRTQYF. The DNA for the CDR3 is TGTGCCACCAGCAGAGAGCTCGCGGAACCTCTCCGGACCCAGTACTTC.

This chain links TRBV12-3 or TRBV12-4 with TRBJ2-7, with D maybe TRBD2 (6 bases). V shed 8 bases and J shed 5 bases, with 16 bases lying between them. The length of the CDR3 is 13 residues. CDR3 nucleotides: TGTGCCAGCGCTCAGGGACTTCTGGACGAGCAGTACTTC. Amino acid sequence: CASAQGLLDEQYF.

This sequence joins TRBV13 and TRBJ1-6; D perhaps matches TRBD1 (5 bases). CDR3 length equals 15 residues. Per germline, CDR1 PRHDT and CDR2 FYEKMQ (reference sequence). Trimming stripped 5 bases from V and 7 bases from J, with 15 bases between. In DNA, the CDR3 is TGTGCCAGCAGCCCACACGGGGGGAGGAATTCACCCCTCCACTTT. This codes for CASSPHGGRNSPLHF. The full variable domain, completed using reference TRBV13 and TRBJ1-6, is AAGVIQSPRHLIKEKRETATLKCYPIPRHDTVYWYQQGPGQDPQFLISFYEKMQSDKGSIPDRFSAQQFSDYHSELNMSSLELGDSALYFCASSPHGGRNSPLHFGNGTRLTVT.

This CDR3 reads CSAPDGYYGYTF. The CDR3 region has the DNA TGCAGTGCTCCAGACGGTTACTATGGCTACACCTTC. V and J are TRBV20-1 and TRBJ1-2; D ambiguous. V dropped 5 bases and J dropped 3 bases, with 10 bases sitting between them. The CDR3 extends over 12 amino acids. Germline values: CDR1 DFQATT, CDR2 SNEGSKA (reference sequence).

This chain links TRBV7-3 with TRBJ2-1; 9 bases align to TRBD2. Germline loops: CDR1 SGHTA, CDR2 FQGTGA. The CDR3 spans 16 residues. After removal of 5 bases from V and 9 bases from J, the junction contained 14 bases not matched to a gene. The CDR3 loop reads CASSRDSGSGRAEQFF. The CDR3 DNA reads TGTGCCAGCAGCCGTGACTCAGGTAGCGGGAGAGCTGAGCAGTTCTTC. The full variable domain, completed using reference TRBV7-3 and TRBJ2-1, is GAGVSQTPSNKVTEKGKYVELRCDPISGHTALYWYRQSLGQGPEFLIYFQGTGAADDSGLPNDRFFAVRPEGSVSTLKIQRTERGDSAVYLCASSRDSGSGRAEQFFGPGTRLTVL.

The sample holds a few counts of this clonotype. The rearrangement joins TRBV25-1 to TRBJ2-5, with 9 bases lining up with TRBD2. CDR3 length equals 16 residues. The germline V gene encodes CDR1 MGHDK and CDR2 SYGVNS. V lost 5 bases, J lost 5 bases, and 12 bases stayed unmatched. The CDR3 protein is CASSLSARGGWETQYF. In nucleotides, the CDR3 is TGTGCCAGCAGTTTATCGGCGCGGGGGGGCTGGGAGACCCAGTACTTC.

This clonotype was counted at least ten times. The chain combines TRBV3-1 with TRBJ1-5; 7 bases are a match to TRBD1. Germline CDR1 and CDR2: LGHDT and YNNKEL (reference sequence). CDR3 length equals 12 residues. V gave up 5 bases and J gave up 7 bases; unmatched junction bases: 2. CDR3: CASSNRGQPQHF. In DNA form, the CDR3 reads TGTGCCAGCAGCAACAGGGGACAGCCCCAGCATTTT.

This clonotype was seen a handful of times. The CDR3 nucleotides read TGTGCCAGCAGCCAAGAACTAGCGGGAGCCTTTGAGCAGTTCTTC. Its protein product is CASSQELAGAFEQFF. The rearrangement joins TRBV14 to TRBJ2-1, with 11 bases lining up with TRBD2. CDR3 size: 15 residues. In germline, CDR1 is SGHDN, CDR2 FVKESK. Losses at the gene ends were 0 bases for V and 9 bases for J; bases not matched to a gene: 4.

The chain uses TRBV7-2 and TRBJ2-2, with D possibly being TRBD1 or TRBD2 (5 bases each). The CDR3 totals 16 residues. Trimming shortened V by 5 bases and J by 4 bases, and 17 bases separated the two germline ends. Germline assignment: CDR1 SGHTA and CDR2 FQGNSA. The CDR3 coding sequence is TGTGCCAGCAGCCTAACAATGTTCGGGGCCACCGGGGAGCTGTTTTTT. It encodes CASSLTMFGATGELFF.

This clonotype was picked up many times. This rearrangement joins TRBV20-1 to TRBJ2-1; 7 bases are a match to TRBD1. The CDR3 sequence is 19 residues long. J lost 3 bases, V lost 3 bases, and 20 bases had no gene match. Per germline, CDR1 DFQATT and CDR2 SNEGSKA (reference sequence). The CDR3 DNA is TGCAGTGCTAGGGATCAGACAGGGAGCGTTGTCTCGGGCTACAATGAGCAGTTCTTC. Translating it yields CSARDQTGSVVSGYNEQFF.

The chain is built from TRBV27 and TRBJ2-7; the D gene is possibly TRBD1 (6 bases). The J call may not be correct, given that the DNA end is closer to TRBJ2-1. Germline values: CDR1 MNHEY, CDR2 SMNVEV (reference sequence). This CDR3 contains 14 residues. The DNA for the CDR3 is TGTGCCAGCAGTTTTGGGGACACCACCTACGAGCAGTTCTTC. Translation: CASSFGDTTYEQFF.

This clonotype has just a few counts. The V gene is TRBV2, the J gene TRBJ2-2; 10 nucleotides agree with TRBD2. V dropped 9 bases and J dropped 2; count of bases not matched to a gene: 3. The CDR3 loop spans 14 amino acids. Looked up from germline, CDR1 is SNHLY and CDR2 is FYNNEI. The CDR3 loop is CASLAGDNTGELFF. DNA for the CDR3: TGTGCCAGTCTAGCGGGGGATAACACCGGGGAGCTGTTTTTT.

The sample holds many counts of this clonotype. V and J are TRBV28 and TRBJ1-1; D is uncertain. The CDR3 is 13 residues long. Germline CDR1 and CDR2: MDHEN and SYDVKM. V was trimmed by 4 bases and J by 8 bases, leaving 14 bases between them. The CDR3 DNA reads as TGTGCCAGCAGTTATCGTAGACGGTTGGAAGCTTTCTTT. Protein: CASSYRRRLEAFF. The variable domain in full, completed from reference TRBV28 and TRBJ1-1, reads DVKVTQSSRYLVKRTGEKVFLECVQDMDHENMFWYRQDPGLGLRLIYFSYDVKMKEKGDIPEGYSVSREKKERFSLILESASTNQTSMYLCASSYRRRLEAFFGQGTRLTVV.

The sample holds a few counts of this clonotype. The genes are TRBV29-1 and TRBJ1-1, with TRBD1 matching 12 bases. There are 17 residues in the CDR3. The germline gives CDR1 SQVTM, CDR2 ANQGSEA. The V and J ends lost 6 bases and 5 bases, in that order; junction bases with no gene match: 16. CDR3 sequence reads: CSVHLGWDRGQGTEAFF. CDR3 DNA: TGCAGCGTCCACTTGGGGTGGGACAGGGGGCAGGGAACTGAAGCTTTCTTT.

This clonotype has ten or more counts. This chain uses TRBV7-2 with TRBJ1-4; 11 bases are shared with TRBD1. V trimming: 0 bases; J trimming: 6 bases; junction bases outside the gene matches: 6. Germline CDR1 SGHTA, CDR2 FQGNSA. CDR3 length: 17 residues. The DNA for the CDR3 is TGTGCCAGCAGCTTAGCGCGGAGGACAGGGGGCGATGAAAAACTGTTTTTT. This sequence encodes CASSLARRTGGDEKLFF.

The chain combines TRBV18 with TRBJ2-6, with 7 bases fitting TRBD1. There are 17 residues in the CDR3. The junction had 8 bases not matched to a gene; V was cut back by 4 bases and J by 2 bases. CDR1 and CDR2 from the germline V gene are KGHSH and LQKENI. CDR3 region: CASSQDRPTTGANVLTF. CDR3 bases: TGTGCCAGCTCACAGGACAGGCCAACTACTGGGGCCAACGTCCTGACTTTC.

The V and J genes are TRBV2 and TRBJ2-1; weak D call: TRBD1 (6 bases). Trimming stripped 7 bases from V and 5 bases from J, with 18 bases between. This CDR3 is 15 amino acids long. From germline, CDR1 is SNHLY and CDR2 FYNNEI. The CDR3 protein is CASTKGVPSHNEQFF. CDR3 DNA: TGTGCCAGCACGAAGGGGGTCCCTTCCCACAATGAGCAGTTCTTC.

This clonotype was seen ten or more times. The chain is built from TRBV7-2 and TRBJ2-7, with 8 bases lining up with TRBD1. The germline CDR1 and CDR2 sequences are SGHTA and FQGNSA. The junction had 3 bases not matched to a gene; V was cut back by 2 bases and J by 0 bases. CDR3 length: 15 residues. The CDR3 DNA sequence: TGTGCCAGCAGCTTAAACAGGGGGAGCTCCTACGAGCAGTACTTC. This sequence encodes CASSLNRGSSYEQYF. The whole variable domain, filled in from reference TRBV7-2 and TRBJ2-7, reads GAGVSQSPSNKVTEKGKDVELRCDPISGHTALYWYRQSLGQGLEFLIYFQGNSAPDKSGLPSDRFSAERTGGSVSTLTIQRTQQEDSAVYLCASSLNRGSSYEQYFGPGTRLTVT.

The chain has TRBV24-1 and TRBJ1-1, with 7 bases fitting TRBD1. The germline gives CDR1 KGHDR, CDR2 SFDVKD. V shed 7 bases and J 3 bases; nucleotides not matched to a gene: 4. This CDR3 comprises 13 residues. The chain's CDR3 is CATSSGQHTEAFF. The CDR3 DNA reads TGTGCCACCAGCTCGGGACAGCACACTGAAGCTTTCTTT.

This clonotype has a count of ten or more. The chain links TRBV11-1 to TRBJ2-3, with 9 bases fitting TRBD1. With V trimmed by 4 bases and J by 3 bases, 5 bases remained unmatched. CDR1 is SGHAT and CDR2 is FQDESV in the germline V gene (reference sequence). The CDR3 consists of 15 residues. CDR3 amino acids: CASSSLDRGTDTQYF. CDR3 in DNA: TGTGCCAGCAGCTCGCTGGACAGGGGAACAGATACGCAGTATTTT. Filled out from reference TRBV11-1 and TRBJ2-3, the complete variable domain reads EAEVAQSPRYKITEKSQAVAFWCDPISGHATLYWYRQILGQGPELLVQFQDESVVDDSQLPKDRFSAERLKGVDSTLKIQPAELGDSAMYLCASSSLDRGTDTQYFGPGTRLTVL.

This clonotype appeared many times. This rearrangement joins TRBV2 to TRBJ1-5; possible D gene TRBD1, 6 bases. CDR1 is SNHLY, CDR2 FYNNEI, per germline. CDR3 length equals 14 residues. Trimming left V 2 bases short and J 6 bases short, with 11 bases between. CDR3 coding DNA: TGTGCCAGCAGTGAAATTGAGGGGGTTCAGCCCCAGCATTTT. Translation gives CASSEIEGVQPQHF. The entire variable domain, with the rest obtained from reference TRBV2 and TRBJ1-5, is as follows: EPEVTQTPSHQVTQMGQEVILRCVPISNHLYFYWYRQILGQKVEFLVSFYNNEISEKSEIFDDQFSVERPDGSNFTLKIRSTKLEDSAMYFCASSEIEGVQPQHFGDGTRLSIL.

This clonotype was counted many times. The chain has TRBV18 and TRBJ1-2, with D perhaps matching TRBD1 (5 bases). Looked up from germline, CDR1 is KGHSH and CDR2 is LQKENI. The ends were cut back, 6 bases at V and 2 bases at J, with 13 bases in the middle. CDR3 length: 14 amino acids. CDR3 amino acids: CASSTGAGNYGYTF. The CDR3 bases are TGTGCCAGCTCCACCGGTGCAGGGAACTATGGCTACACCTTC.

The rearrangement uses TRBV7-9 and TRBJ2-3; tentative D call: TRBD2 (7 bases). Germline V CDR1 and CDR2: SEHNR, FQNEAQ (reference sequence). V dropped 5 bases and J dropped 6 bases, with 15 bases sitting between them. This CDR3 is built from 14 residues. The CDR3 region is CASSPPGGSDTQYF. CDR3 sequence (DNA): TGTGCCAGCAGCCCCCCGGGGGGCAGCGATACGCAGTATTTT. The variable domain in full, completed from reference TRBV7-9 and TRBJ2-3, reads DTGVSQNPRHKITKRGQNVTFRCDPISEHNRLYWYRQTLGQGPEFLTYFQNEAQLEKSRLLSDRFSAERPKGSFSTLEIQRTEQGDSAMYLCASSPPGGSDTQYFGPGTRLTVL.

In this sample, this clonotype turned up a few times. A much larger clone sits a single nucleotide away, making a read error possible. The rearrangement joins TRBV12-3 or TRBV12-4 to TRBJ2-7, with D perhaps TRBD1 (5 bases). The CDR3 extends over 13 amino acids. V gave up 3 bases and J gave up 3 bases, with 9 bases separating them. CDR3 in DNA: TGTGCCAGCAGTTTCGCCACAGGCTACGAGCAGTACTTC. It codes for CASSFATGYEQYF.

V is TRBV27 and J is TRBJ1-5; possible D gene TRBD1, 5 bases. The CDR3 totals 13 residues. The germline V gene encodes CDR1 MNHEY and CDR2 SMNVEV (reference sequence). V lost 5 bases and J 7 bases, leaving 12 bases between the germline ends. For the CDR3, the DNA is TGTGCCAGCAGTACTATCTGGGACCAGCCCCAGCATTTT. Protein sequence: CASSTIWDQPQHF.

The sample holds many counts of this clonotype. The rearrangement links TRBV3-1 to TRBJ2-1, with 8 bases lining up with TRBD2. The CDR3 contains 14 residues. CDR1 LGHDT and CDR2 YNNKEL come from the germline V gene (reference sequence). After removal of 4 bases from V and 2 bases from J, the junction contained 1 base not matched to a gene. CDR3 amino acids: CASSPGLAYNEQFF. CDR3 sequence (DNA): TGTGCCAGCAGCCCGGGACTAGCCTACAATGAGCAGTTCTTC.

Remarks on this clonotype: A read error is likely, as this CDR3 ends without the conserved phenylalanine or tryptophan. In DNA form, the CDR3 reads TGTGCCAGCAGTTTGGGCCGCATCGGGACTAGCGGATTCCGAGAGACCCAGTACCTC. As protein: CASSLGRIGTSGFRETQYL. This rearrangement joins TRBV28 to TRBJ2-5; 11 nucleotides agree with TRBD2. V lost 3 bases to trimming and J lost 4 bases; unmatched junction nucleotides: 16. In germline, CDR1 is MDHEN, CDR2 SYDVKM. The CDR3 has 19 amino acids.

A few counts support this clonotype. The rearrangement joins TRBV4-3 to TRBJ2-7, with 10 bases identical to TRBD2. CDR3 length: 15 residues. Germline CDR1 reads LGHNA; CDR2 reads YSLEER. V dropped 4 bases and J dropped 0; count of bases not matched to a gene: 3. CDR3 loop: CASSPKREGSYEQYF. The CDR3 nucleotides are TGCGCCAGCAGCCCGAAGCGGGAGGGCTCCTACGAGCAGTACTTC.

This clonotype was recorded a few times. The CDR3 DNA follows: TGTGCCAGTAGTAACGTCGGAATCCGGCTATCCGGGGAGCTGTTTTTT. This gives the protein CASSNVGIRLSGELFF. The rearrangement links TRBV19 to TRBJ2-2; D call uncertain. Germline-derived CDR1 and CDR2 are LNHDA and SQIVND (reference sequence). Trimming cost V 4 bases and J 6 bases, with 18 bases left between them. The CDR3 has 16 residues.

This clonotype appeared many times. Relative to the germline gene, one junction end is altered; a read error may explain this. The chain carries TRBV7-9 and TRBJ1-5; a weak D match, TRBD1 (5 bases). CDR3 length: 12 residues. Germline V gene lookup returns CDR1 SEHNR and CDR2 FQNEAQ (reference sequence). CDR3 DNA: TGTGCCAGCAGTTTAGGGGATCAGCCCCAGCATTTT. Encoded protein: CASSLGDQPQHF.

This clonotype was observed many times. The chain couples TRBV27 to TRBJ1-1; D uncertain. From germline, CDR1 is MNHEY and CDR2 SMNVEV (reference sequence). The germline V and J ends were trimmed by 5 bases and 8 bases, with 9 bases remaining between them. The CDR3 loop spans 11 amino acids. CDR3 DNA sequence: TGTGCCAGCAGTACCAGGTGGGAAGCTTTCTTT. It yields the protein CASSTRWEAFF.

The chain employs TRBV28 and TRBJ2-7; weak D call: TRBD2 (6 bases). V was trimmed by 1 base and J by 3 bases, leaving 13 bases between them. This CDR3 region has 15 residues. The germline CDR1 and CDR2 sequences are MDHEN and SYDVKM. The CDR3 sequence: CASSLLGGNGYEQYF. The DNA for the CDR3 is TGTGCCAGCAGTTTATTAGGCGGGAACGGCTACGAGCAGTACTTC.